Sequencing of this T cell receptor (beta chain) was carried out in a study of CD8 T cells in ankylosing spondylitis. This clonotype was detected ten times or more. Antigen specificity is unknown. TCRdb re-called the 5' RACE reads through MiXCR, storing one row per CDR3 protein. This sample yields approximately 520,000 distinct CDR3 sequences, of which about 5.7% are seen a single time; approximately 3.5% belongs to the top ten. Whole-study results and caveats: Ankylosing spondylitis blood appeared to carry a characteristic TCR beta motif of roughly 8 highly homologous variants.

Unmatched junction bases numbered 6, after V lost 2 bases and J lost 5 bases. CDR1 KGHDR and CDR2 SFDVKD come from the germline V gene. The length of the CDR3 is 15 residues. The TCR was taken from a male donor with ankylosing spondylitis. The rearrangement joins TRBV24-1 to TRBJ2-5; 8 bases line up with TRBD1. The sequenced sample consisted of blood, either unsorted or a sorted T cell fraction (not recorded which). CDR3 coding DNA: TGTGCCACCAGTGATTGGACAGGGATGGAGGAGACCCAGTACTTC. As protein: CATSDWTGMEETQYF.